One T cell receptor beta chain is described in this entry. As yet, its antigen is unknown. Combining a sample-barcoded 5' primer with a J-beta primer mix, a second PCR ran for about 7 to 11 cycles. TCRdb reprocessed the 5' RACE reads via MiXCR and lists one record per CDR3 protein. The sample lists about a million distinct CDR3 sequences, 51% occurring once. This entry is derived from a study of blood T cells in healthy people across ages. Findings of the study overall: TCR beta diversity correlated strongly with naive T cell percentage.

Germline V CDR1 and CDR2: SGHRS, YFSETQ. The CDR3 is 18 amino acids. V lost 0 bases, J lost 0 bases, and 18 bases lay in between. This chain connects TRBV5-1 to TRBJ2-5; D may be TRBD2 (6 bases). Sequencing used blood. The receptor was isolated from a woman between 55 and 75 years old in good health. The CDR3 DNA sequence: TGCGCCAGCAGCTTGGTAGTACTAGCCGGAGGGTACCAAGAGACCCAGTACTTC. Translation: CASSLVVLAGGYQETQYF.